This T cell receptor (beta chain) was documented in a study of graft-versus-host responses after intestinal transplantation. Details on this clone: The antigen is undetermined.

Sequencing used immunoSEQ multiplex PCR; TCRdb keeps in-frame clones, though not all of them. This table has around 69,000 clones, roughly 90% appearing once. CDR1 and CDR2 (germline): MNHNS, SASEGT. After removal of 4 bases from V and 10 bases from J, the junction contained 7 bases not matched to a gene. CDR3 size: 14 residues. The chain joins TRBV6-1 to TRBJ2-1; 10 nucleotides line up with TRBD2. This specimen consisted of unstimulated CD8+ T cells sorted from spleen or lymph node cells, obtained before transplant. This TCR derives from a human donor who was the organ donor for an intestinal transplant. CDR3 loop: CASSASGGAWEQFF. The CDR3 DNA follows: TGTGCCAGCAGTGCCAGCGGGGGGGCGTGGGAGCAGTTCTTC.